This T cell receptor (beta chain) was identified in a study of brain T cells in children with intractable seizures. Study-wide points: Clones missing pre-surgery may reflect undersampling of that blood sample. Viral specificity was inferred only from CDR3 similarity; HCMV serostatus was unknown.

The CDR3 consists of 14 residues. The germline V gene encodes CDR1 SGHNT and CDR2 YYREEE (reference sequence). Trimming cost V 2 bases and J 6 bases, with 13 bases left between them. Time point defined: blood from clinic visit 5 months post-surgery; TSC patient then seizure free. Surgery cases with the highest brain T cell transcript signatures were chosen for sequencing. Profiled with immunoSEQ multiplex PCR; TCRdb holds only in-frame clones, not every one. This table has hundreds of thousands of clones, roughly 93% appearing once. About this clone itself: Its target is not known.

This clonotype was obtained from a boy under three years old with tuberous sclerosis and intractable seizures. The chain employs TRBV5-4 and TRBJ2-3, with D hard to call. The material sequenced was peripheral blood, taken 5 to 6 months after surgery. CDR3 DNA sequence: TGTGCCAGCAGCTTAGGGCAGGTTCGGGATACGCAGTATTTT. This codes for CASSLGQVRDTQYF.